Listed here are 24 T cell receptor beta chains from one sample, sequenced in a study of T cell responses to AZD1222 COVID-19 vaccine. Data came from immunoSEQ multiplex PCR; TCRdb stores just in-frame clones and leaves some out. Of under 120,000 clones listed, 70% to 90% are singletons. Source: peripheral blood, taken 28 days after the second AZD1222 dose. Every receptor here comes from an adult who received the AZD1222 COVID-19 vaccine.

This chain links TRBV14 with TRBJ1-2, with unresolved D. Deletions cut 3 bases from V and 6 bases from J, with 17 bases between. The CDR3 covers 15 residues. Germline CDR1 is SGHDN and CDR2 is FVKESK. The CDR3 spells CASSQILGWNDGYTF. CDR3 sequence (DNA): TGTGCCAGCAGCCAGATTCTCGGGTGGAATGATGGCTACACCTTC.

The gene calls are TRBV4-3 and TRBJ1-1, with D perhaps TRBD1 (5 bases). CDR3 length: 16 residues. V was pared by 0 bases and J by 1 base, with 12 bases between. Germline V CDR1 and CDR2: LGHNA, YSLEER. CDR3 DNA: TGCGCCAGCAGCCAAGATTTGGGGCCCTGGAACACTGAAGCTTTCTTT. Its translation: CASSQDLGPWNTEAFF.

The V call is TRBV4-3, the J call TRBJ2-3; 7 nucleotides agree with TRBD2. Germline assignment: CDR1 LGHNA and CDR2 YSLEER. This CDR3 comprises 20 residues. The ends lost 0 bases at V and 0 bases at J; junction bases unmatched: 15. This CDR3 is CASSQDQAGVFGDSTDTQYF. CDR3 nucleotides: TGCGCCAGCAGCCAAGATCAGGCGGGAGTTTTCGGAGATAGCACAGATACGCAGTATTTT.

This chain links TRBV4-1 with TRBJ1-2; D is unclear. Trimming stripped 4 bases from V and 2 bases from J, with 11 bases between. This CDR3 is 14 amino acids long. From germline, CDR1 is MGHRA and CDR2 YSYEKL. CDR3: CASSPLGQNYGYTF. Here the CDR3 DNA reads TGCGCCAGCAGCCCACTGGGTCAAAACTATGGCTACACCTTC.

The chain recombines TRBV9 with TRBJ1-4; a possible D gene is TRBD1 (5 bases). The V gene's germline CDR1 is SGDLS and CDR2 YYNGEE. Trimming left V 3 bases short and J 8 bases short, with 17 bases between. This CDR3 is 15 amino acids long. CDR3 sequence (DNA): TGTGCCAGCAGCGAGGTAGGGGCGCGGGGCGAAAAACTGTTTTTT. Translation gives CASSEVGARGEKLFF. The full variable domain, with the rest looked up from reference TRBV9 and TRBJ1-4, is DSGVTQTPKHLITATGQRVTLRCSPRSGDLSVYWYQQSLDQGLQFLIQYYNGEERAKGNILERFSAQQFPDLHSELNLSSLELGDSALYFCASSEVGARGEKLFFGSGTQLSVL.

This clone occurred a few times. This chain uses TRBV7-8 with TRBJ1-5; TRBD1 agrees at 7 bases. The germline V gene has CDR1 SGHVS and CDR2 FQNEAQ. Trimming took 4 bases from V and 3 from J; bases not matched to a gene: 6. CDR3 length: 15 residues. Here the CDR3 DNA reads TGTGCCAGCAGCTCGACCGGGACAGTCAATCAGCCCCAGCATTTT. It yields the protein CASSSTGTVNQPQHF.

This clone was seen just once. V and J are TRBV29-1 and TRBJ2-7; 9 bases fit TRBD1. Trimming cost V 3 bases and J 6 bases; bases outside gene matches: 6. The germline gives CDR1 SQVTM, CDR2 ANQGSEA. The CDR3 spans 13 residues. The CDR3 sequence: CSVERDRVGEQYF. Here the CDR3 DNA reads TGCAGCGTTGAGAGGGACAGGGTGGGCGAGCAGTACTTC.

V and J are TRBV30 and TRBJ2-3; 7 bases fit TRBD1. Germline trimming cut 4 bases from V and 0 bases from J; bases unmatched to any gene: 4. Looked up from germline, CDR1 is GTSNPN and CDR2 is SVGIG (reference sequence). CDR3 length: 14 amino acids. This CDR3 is CAWNRDSSTDTQYF. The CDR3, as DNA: TGTGCCTGGAACCGGGACAGTAGCACAGATACGCAGTATTTT.

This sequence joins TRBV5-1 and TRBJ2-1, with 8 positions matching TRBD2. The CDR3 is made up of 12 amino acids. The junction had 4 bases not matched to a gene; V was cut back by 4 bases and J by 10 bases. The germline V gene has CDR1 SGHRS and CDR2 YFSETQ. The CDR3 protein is CASSAAGGEQFF. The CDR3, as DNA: TGCGCCAGCAGCGCCGCGGGAGGCGAGCAGTTCTTC.

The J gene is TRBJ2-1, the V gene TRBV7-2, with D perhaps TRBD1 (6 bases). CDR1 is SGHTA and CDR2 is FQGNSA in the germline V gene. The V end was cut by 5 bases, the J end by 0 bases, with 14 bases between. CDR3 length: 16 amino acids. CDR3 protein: CASSQRQASSYNEQFF. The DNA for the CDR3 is TGTGCCAGCAGCCAAAGACAGGCCTCCTCCTACAATGAGCAGTTCTTC.

The chain's CDR3 is CSASNWDNYGYTF. In nucleotides, the CDR3 is TGCAGTGCTAGTAATTGGGATAACTATGGCTACACCTTC. The V and J genes are TRBV20-1 and TRBJ1-2; no clear D. The CDR3 is made up of 13 amino acids. V shed 3 bases and J shed 1 base, with 9 bases lying between them. Per the germline V gene, CDR1 is DFQATT and CDR2 is SNEGSKA (reference sequence).

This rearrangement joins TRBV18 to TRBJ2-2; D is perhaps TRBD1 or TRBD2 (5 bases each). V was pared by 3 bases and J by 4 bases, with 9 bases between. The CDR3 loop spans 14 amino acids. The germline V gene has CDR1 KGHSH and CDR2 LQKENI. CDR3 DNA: TGTGCCAGCTCACCTAAGGGGAGCACCGGGGAGCTGTTTTTT. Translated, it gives CASSPKGSTGELFF.

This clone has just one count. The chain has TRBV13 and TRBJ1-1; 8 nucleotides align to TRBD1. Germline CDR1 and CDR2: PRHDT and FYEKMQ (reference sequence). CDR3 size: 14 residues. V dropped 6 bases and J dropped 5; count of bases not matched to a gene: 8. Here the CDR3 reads CASRRTGRETEAFF. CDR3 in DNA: TGTGCCAGCAGGCGGACAGGGCGGGAGACTGAAGCTTTCTTT.

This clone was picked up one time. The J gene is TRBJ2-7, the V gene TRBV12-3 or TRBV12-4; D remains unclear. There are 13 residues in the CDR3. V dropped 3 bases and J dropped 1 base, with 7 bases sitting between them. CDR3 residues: CASSFGQSYEQYF. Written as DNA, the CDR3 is TGTGCCAGCAGTTTCGGGCAATCCTACGAGCAGTACTTC.

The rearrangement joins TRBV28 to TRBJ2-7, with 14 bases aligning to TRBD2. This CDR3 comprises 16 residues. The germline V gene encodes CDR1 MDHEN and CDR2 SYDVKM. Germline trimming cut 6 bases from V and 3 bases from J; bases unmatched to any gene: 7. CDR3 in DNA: TGTGCCAGCAGATCGGGACTAGCGGGAGTCTACTACGAGCAGTACTTC. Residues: CASRSGLAGVYYEQYF.

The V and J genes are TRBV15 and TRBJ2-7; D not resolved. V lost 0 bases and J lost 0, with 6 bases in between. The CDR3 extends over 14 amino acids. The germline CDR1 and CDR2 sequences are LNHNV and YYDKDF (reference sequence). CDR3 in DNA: TGTGCCACCAGCAGAGACAGTTACTCCTACGAGCAGTACTTC. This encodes CATSRDSYSYEQYF.

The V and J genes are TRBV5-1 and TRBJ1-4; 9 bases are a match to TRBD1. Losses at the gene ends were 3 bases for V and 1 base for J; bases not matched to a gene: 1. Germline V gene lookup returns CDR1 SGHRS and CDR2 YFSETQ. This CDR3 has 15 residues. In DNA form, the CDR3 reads TGCGCCAGCAGCTGGGGACAGGGAACTAATGAAAAACTGTTTTTT. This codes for CASSWGQGTNEKLFF.

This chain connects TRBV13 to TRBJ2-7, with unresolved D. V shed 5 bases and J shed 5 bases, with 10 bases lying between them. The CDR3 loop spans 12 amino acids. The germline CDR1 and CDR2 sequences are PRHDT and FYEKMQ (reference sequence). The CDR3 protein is CASSRLVDEQYF. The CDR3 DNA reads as TGTGCCAGCAGCCGGTTGGTCGACGAGCAGTACTTC.

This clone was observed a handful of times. The CDR3 here is CAGSVGDRSQPQHF. CDR3 DNA: TGTGCCGGATCGGTGGGGGACAGGAGTCAGCCCCAGCATTTT. The chain joins TRBV28 to TRBJ1-5; 8 nucleotides line up with TRBD1. Germline V gene data show CDR1 as MDHEN and CDR2 as SYDVKM. V was clipped by 11 bases and J by 6 bases; unmatched bases: 12. This CDR3 has 14 amino acids.

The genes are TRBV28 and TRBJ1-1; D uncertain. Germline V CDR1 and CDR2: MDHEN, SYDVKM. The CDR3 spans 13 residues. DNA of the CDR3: TGTGCTGCAGAAGAAAGGATGAACACTGAAGCTTTCTTT. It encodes CAAEERMNTEAFF.

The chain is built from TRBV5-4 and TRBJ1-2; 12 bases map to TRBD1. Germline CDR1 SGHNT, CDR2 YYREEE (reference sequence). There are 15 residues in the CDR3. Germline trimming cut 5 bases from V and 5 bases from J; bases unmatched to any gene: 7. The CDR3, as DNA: TGTGCCAGCAGTACCGGGACAGGGGGCATATATGGCTACACCTTC. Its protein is CASSTGTGGIYGYTF.

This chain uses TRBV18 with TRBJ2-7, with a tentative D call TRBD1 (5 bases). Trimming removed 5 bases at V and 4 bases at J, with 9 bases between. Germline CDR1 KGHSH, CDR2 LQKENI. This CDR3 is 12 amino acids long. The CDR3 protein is CASSEQDYEQYF. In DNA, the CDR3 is TGTGCCAGCTCAGAACAGGATTACGAGCAGTACTTC.

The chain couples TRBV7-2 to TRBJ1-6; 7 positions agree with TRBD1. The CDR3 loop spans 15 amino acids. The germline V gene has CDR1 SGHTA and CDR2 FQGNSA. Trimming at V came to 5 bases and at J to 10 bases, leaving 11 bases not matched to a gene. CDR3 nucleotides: TGTGCCAGCAGCACGGGACAGCCGGTCGACTCACCCCTCCACTTT. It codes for CASSTGQPVDSPLHF. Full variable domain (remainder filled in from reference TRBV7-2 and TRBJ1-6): GAGVSQSPSNKVTEKGKDVELRCDPISGHTALYWYRQSLGQGLEFLIYFQGNSAPDKSGLPSDRFSAERTGGSVSTLTIQRTQQEDSAVYLCASSTGQPVDSPLHFGNGTRLTVT.

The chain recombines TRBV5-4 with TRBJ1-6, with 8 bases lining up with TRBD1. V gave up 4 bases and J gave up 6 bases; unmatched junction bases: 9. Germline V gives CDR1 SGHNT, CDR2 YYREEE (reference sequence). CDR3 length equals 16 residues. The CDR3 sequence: CASSADRGATNSPLHF. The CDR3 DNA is TGTGCCAGCAGCGCAGACAGGGGCGCTACTAATTCACCCCTCCACTTT.